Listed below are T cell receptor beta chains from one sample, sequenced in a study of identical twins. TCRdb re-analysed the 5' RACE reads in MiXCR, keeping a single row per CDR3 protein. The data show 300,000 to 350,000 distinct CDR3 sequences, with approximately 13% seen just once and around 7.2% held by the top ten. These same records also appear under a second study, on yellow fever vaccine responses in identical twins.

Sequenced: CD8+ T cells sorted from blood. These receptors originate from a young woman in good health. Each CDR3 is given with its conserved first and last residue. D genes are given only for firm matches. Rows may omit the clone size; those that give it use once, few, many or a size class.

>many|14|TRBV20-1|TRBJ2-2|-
TGCAGTGCTGGAGGACAGGGAGGGACCGGGGAGCTGTTTTTT
CSAGGQGGTGELFF
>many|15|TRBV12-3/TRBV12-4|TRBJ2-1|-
TGTGCCAGCAGTTTTCATGACAGGCGCATCTCAGGGTGTTTCTTC
CASSFHDRRISGCFF
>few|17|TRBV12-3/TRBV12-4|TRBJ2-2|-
TGTGCCAGCAGTTTAAGAGGTCTACGACTTAACACCGGGGAGCTGTTTTTT
CASSLRGLRLNTGELFF
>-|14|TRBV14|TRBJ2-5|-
TGTGCCAGCAGTCGGGACAACTATCAAGAGACCCAGTACTTC
CASSRDNYQETQYF
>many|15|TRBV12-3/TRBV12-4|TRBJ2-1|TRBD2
TGTGCCAGCAGCAATAGCGGGAGCTCCTACAATGAGCAGTTCTTC
CASSNSGSSYNEQFF
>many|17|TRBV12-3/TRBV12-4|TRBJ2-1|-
TGTGCCAGCAGCTTATCGATCAGGGTTTTATCCTACAATGAGCAGTTCTTC
CASSLSIRVLSYNEQFF
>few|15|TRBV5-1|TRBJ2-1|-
TGCGCCAGCAGCGATCATATGAGCTCCTACAATGAGCAGTTCTTC
CASSDHMSSYNEQFF
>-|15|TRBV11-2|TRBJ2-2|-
TGTGCCAGCAGCTTTGGACGAACGAACACCGGGGAGCTGTTTTTT
CASSFGRTNTGELFF
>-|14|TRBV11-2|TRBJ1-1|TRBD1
TGTGCCAGCAGCTTATACAGGGGGCACCCTGAAGCTTTCTTT
CASSLYRGHPEAFF
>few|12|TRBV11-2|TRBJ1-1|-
TGTGCCAGCCACCCGGGGGGCGCTGAAGCTTTCTTT
CASHPGGAEAFF
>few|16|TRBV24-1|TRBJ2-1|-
TGTGCCACCAGTGATTTCGGCAGGGCCCCCTACAATGAGCAGTTCTTC
CATSDFGRAPYNEQFF
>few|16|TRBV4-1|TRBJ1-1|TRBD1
TGCGCCAGCAGCCAGCGATTGGGACAGGGACGGACTGAAGCTTTCTTT
CASSQRLGQGRTEAFF
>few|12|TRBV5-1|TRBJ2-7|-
TGCGCCAGCAGCTTGCGGGGAGCCGAGCAGTACTTC
CASSLRGAEQYF
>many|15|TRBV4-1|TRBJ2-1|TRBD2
TGCGCCAGCAGCCAAGAATGGCAGAGACTAGCGGAGCAGTTCTTC
CASSQEWQRLAEQFF
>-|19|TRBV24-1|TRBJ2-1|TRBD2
TGTGCCACCAGTGATCTATATGAGGGACTAGCAAGCTCCTACAATGAGCAGTTCTTC
CATSDLYEGLASSYNEQFF
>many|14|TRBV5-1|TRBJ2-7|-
TGCGCCAGCAGCTTGGATCCAGGGGTCAACGAGCAGTACTTC
CASSLDPGVNEQYF
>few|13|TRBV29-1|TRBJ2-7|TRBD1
TGCAGCGTTGCCGGGACAGGGGTCTACGAGCAGTACTTC
CSVAGTGVYEQYF
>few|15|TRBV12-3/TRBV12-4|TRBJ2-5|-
TGTGCCAGCAGTTTATTCTGGGCAGACCAAGAGACCCAGTACTTC
CASSLFWADQETQYF
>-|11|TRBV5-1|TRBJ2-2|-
TGCGCCAGCGGGGTAGCCGGGGAGCTGTTTTTT
CASGVAGELFF
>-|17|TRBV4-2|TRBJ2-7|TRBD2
TGTGCCAGCAGCCAGGGGGACGTAGCGGGATCGTCGTACGAGCAGTACTTC
CASSQGDVAGSSYEQYF
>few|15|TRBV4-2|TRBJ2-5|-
TGTGCCAGCAGCCAAGAGGGGTGGCACCAAGAGACCCAGTACTTC
CASSQEGWHQETQYF
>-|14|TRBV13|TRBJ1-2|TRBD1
TGTGCCAGCAGCTTAGGGGACAGGGCCTATGGCTACACCTTC
CASSLGDRAYGYTF
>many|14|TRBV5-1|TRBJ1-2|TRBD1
TGCGCCAGCAGCGCCGGGACAGGGGGATATGGCTACACCTTC
CASSAGTGGYGYTF
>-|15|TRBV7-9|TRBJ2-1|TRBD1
TGTGCCAGCAGCTTGGGGGACAGTGTGGGCAATGAGCAGTTCTTC
CASSLGDSVGNEQFF
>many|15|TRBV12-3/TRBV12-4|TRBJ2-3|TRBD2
TGTGCCAGCAGTGGAGGGACTAGCGTAGGAGATACGCAGTATTTT
CASSGGTSVGDTQYF
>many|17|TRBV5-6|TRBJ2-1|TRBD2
TGTGCCAGCAGCTCCTACCCGGGACTAGCGGGAGTCAATGAGCAGTTCTTC
CASSSYPGLAGVNEQFF
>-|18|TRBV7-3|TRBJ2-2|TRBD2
TGTGCCAGCAGCCCGAATAGGGGCGGGAGGATAAACACCGGGGAGCTGTTTTTT
CASSPNRGGRINTGELFF
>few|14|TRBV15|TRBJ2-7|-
TGTGCCACCAGTGAACCCGCCGGGGGCTACGAGCAGTACTTC
CATSEPAGGYEQYF
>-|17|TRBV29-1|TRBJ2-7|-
TGCAGCGTTGAAGGCCTGGATTACCAGCGGCGCTCCTACGAGCAGTACTTC
CSVEGLDYQRRSYEQYF